These 24 T cell receptor beta chains were all obtained from the same sample, sequenced in a study of persistence of HIV-infected CD4 T cells. The libraries were made with immunoSEQ version 4 in survey mode. Sequencing used immunoSEQ multiplex PCR; TCRdb keeps in-frame clones, though not all of them. The sample contains 7,500 to 8,500 clones, 55% to 65% of which appear only once. No cognate antigen is known for these TCRs. Stimulation used around 10 ug/mL lysate from CMV-infected fibroblasts. CD4+ T cells upregulating both CD40 ligand and CD69 were sorted as responding cells. The sequencing here drew on CD4+ T cells sorted from PBMCs after approximately 20-hour stimulation, taken from a patient who received antiretroviral therapy. The receptors here all came from an adult man with HIV who was CMV-seropositive.

The chain couples TRBV6-5 to TRBJ2-4; D tentatively reads TRBD1 or TRBD2 (5 bases each). V was clipped by 5 bases and J by 0 bases, with 11 bases between them. The CDR3 length is 15 residues. Germline lookup yields CDR1 MNHEY and CDR2 SVGAGI. The chain's CDR3 is CASSRDGVAKNIQYF. The CDR3 coding sequence is TGTGCCAGCAGTAGGGACGGCGTAGCCAAAAACATTCAGTACTTC.

This chain uses TRBV28 with TRBJ1-6; D might be TRBD1 (6 bases). The germline CDR1 and CDR2 sequences are MDHEN and SYDVKM. CDR3 length: 16 amino acids. V lost 4 bases and J lost 7, with 17 bases in between. Written as DNA, the CDR3 is TGTGCCAGCAGTTCCCCGGGGACATGGAAGAATTCACCCCTCCACTTT. Protein: CASSSPGTWKNSPLHF.

V gene TRBV19 combines with J gene TRBJ1-5, with TRBD1 matching over 11 bases. Looked up from germline, CDR1 is LNHDA and CDR2 is SQIVND (reference sequence). This CDR3 contains 19 residues. Trimming removed 6 bases from V and 2 bases from J; junction bases left unmatched: 15. CDR3 protein: CASRAAGQGGRRGNQPQHF. In nucleotides, the CDR3 is TGTGCCAGTAGGGCCGCGGGACAGGGGGGAAGGAGAGGCAATCAGCCCCAGCATTTT.

The genes are TRBV24-1 and TRBJ2-2; D call uncertain. Trimming stripped 6 bases from V and 2 bases from J, with 6 bases between. CDR3 size: 13 residues. Germline lookup yields CDR1 KGHDR and CDR2 SFDVKD. This CDR3 is CATSLSNTGELFF. CDR3 coding DNA: TGTGCCACCAGTCTGTCCAACACCGGGGAGCTGTTTTTT.

The chain couples TRBV11-3 to TRBJ2-3; 10 bases map to TRBD2. Germline V gives CDR1 SGHNT, CDR2 YENEEA. This CDR3 is 15 amino acids long. The V segment lost 2 bases and the J segment 7 bases; nucleotides outside the gene matches: 6. CDR3 DNA sequence: TGTGCCAGCAGCTTACGTCTAGCGGGGGAAAATACGCAGTATTTT. This translates into CASSLRLAGENTQYF.

The chain uses TRBV3-1 (or the pseudogene TRBV3-2) and TRBJ1-2; D not resolved. Trimming took 1 base from V and 5 from J, leaving 8 bases between them. CDR1 and CDR2 (germline): LGHDT, YNNKEL (reference sequence). This CDR3 spans 13 amino acids. The CDR3 region is CASSQVSSYGYTF. DNA for the CDR3: TGTGCCAGCAGCCAAGTGAGTAGTTATGGCTACACCTTC.

This clone is judged medium-sized. The chain links TRBV19 to TRBJ2-7, with 8 bases lining up with TRBD1. V gave up 3 bases and J gave up 3 bases; unmatched junction bases: 7. Germline values: CDR1 LNHDA, CDR2 SQIVND (reference sequence). CDR3 size: 15 residues. The chain's CDR3 is CASSIQAGGYYEQYF. As DNA, the CDR3 is TGTGCCAGTAGTATTCAGGCAGGGGGCTACTACGAGCAGTACTTC.

In nucleotides, the CDR3 is TGTGCCACCAGTGATGGGGGACAGAGGGAGCGAGAGACCCAGTACTTC. Translated, it gives CATSDGGQRERETQYF. The chain uses TRBV24-1 and TRBJ2-5, with TRBD1 matching 7 bases. In germline, CDR1 is KGHDR, CDR2 SFDVKD. V gave up 3 bases and J gave up 4 bases; unmatched junction bases: 10. The CDR3 runs to 16 residues.

This sequence joins TRBV9 and TRBJ1-1; a possible D gene is TRBD1 (6 bases). Trimming left V 0 bases short and J 5 bases short, with 14 bases between. Germline V gene data show CDR1 as SGDLS and CDR2 as YYNGEE. The CDR3 extends over 15 amino acids. The CDR3 nucleotides are TGTGCCAGCAGCGTAGACAGTTACAGGGAAACTGAAGCTTTCTTT. It is translated as CASSVDSYRETEAFF.

The chain carries TRBV9 and TRBJ2-1, with D possibly being TRBD2 (6 bases). V dropped 5 bases and J dropped 6 bases, with 21 bases sitting between them. Germline lookup yields CDR1 SGDLS and CDR2 YYNGEE. The CDR3 extends over 16 amino acids. CDR3 DNA sequence: TGTGCCAGCAGTAGATCCACCGGGACTCAGCCCAATGAGCAGTTCTTC. Its translation: CASSRSTGTQPNEQFF.

The gene calls are TRBV18 and TRBJ2-7; D might be TRBD1 or TRBD2, each matching 5 bases. Germline-derived CDR1 and CDR2 are KGHSH and LQKENI. The CDR3 totals 15 residues. V dropped 3 bases and J dropped 1 base, with 13 bases sitting between them. The CDR3 bases are TGTGCCAGCTCACCCCTGGGACGGGATTCCTACGAGCAGTACTTC. It specifies CASSPLGRDSYEQYF.

The V gene is TRBV10-3, the J gene TRBJ2-1, with D perhaps TRBD1 or TRBD2 (5 bases each). This CDR3 comprises 16 residues. The germline V gene encodes CDR1 ENHRY and CDR2 SYGVKD. V was cut by 8 bases and J by 5 bases, with 22 bases left in between. The CDR3 region has the DNA TGTGCCATCTCGCGAATACTAGGTGGGGGAAACAATGAGCAGTTCTTC. Translation gives CAISRILGGGNNEQFF.

This clone was seen a handful of times. The V and J genes are TRBV24-1 and TRBJ2-1, with D hard to call. The CDR3 has 13 amino acids. Per the germline V gene, CDR1 is KGHDR and CDR2 is SFDVKD. The ends were cut back, 8 bases at V and 9 bases at J, with 16 bases in the middle. The CDR3 here is CATMNGVSGEQFF. In nucleotides, the CDR3 is TGTGCCACCATGAATGGGGTGTCGGGTGAGCAGTTCTTC.

The chain recombines TRBV5-1 with TRBJ2-7; D is tentatively TRBD1 or TRBD2 (6 bases each). V was shortened by 4 bases and J by 3 bases, with 11 bases between the two germline ends. The CDR3 has 13 amino acids. CDR1 and CDR2 from the germline V gene are SGHRS and YFSETQ. CDR3 bases: TGCGCCAGCAGCCCAGGGGACTTCTACGAGCAGTACTTC. Its protein product is CASSPGDFYEQYF. Full variable domain (outside the CDR3, taken from reference TRBV5-1 and TRBJ2-7): KAGVTQTPRYLIKTRGQQVTLSCSPISGHRSVSWYQQTPGQGLQFLFEYFSETQRNKGNFPGRFSGRQFSNSRSEMNVSTLELGDSALYLCASSPGDFYEQYFGPGTRLTVT.

The chain links TRBV5-1 to TRBJ1-1, with D tentatively TRBD1 (5 bases). There are 15 residues in the CDR3. The germline CDR1 and CDR2 sequences are SGHRS and YFSETQ. Trimming shortened V by 5 bases and J by 0 bases, and 14 bases separated the two germline ends. CDR3 protein: CASRRTSALNTEAFF. The CDR3 coding sequence is TGCGCCAGCAGACGGACATCAGCCTTGAACACTGAAGCTTTCTTT. The complete variable domain, with remaining parts taken from reference TRBV5-1 and TRBJ1-1, reads KAGVTQTPRYLIKTRGQQVTLSCSPISGHRSVSWYQQTPGQGLQFLFEYFSETQRNKGNFPGRFSGRQFSNSRSEMNVSTLELGDSALYLCASRRTSALNTEAFFGQGTRLTVV.

The CDR3 sequence is CASSYRDRGPYEQYF. The CDR3, as DNA: TGTGCCAGCAGTTACCGGGACAGGGGACCCTACGAGCAGTACTTC. The V and J genes are TRBV6-5 and TRBJ2-7; 10 nucleotides align to TRBD1. The CDR3 runs 15 residues. After removal of 2 bases from V and 2 bases from J, the junction contained 3 bases not matched to a gene. The germline V gene encodes CDR1 MNHEY and CDR2 SVGAGI.

The chain joins TRBV2 to TRBJ2-7; tentatively, D is TRBD1 (5 bases). V was trimmed by 2 bases and J by 2 bases, leaving 13 bases between them. Looked up from germline, CDR1 is SNHLY and CDR2 is FYNNEI. This CDR3 region has 15 residues. DNA of the CDR3: TGTGCCAGCAGTGAAACACAACAGGAAACCTACGAGCAGTACTTC. It specifies CASSETQQETYEQYF.

The chain employs TRBV30 and TRBJ1-4; D not certain. V dropped 0 bases and J dropped 0 bases, with 8 bases sitting between them. Per the germline V gene, CDR1 is GTSNPN and CDR2 is SVGIG (reference sequence). The CDR3 totals 15 residues. CDR3: CAWSVLFATNEKLFF. As DNA, the CDR3 is TGTGCCTGGAGTGTACTGTTTGCAACTAATGAAAAACTGTTTTTT.

V and J are TRBV11-3 and TRBJ2-7; no reliable D call. In germline, CDR1 is SGHNT, CDR2 YENEEA. This CDR3 contains 12 residues. The V end was cut by 5 bases, the J end by 7 bases, with 12 bases between. The CDR3 DNA follows: TGTGCCAGCAGCCTCCATTTCGGTGAGCAGTACTTC. It is translated as CASSLHFGEQYF.

The chain uses TRBV12-3 or TRBV12-4 and TRBJ1-2; no firm D call. The CDR3 sequence is 13 residues long. V lost 3 bases to trimming and J lost 13 bases, with 18 bases between them. The CDR3 sequence is CASSFSAVNSVTF. In DNA form, the CDR3 reads TGTGCCAGCAGTTTCTCTGCCGTTAACAGTGTCACCTTC.

This CDR3 reads CASSESGQGMKTQYF. CDR3 nucleotides: TGCGCCAGCAGTGAGTCAGGACAGGGGATGAAGACCCAGTACTTC. The rearrangement uses TRBV10-1 and TRBJ2-5; 9 bases agree with TRBD1. Germline CDR1 is WNHNN and CDR2 is SYGVQD (reference sequence). The CDR3 sequence is 15 residues long. V gave up 0 bases and J gave up 6 bases; unmatched junction bases: 5.

The chain employs TRBV23-1 and TRBJ2-2; D not certain. TRBV23-1 is treated as an ORF (open reading frame) with a function not yet certain. V lost 8 bases and J 5 bases, leaving 15 bases between the germline ends. The CDR3 length is 14 residues. The CDR3 DNA sequence: TGCGCCAGCCTAATTCGGCCCAAGACCGGGGAGCTGTTTTTT. Its protein product is CASLIRPKTGELFF.

This chain joins TRBV5-6 and TRBJ2-7; D gene unclear. V lost 4 bases and J 5 bases, leaving 10 bases between the germline ends. This CDR3 has 12 amino acids. From germline, CDR1 is SGHDT and CDR2 YYEEEE. The CDR3 coding sequence is TGTGCCAGCAGCCAGAACCCTCACGAGCAGTACTTC. Translated: CASSQNPHEQYF.

V usage is TRBV14 and J usage is TRBJ2-5; tentatively, D is TRBD1 (5 bases). V dropped 1 base and J dropped 1 base, with 7 bases sitting between them. Per germline, CDR1 SGHDN and CDR2 FVKESK. This CDR3 has 14 amino acids. The CDR3 bases are TGTGCCAGCAGCCAAGCGACAGTCCAAGAGACCCAGTACTTC. Encoded protein: CASSQATVQETQYF. The full variable domain, with the rest looked up from reference TRBV14 and TRBJ2-5, is EAGVTQFPSHSVIEKGQTVTLRCDPISGHDNLYWYRRVMGKEIKFLLHFVKESKQDESGMPNNRFLAERTGGTYSTLKVQPAELEDSGVYFCASSQATVQETQYFGPGTRLLVL.